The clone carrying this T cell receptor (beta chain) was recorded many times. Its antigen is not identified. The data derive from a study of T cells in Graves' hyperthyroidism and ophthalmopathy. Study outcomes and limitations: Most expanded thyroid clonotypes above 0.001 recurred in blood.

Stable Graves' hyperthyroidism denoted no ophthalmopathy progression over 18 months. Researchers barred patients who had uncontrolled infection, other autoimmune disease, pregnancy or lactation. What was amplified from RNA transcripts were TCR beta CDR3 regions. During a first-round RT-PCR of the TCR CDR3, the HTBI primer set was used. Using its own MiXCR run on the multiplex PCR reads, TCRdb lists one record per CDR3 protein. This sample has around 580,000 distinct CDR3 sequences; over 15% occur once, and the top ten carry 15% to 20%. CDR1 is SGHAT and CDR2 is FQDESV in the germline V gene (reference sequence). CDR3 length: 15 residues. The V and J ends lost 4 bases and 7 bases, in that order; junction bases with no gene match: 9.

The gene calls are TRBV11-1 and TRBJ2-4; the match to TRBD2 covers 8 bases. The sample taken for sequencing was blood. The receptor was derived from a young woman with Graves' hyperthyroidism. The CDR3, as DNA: TGTGCCAGCAGCTGGACTGGCGGGAGGATGAACATTCAGTACTTC. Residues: CASSWTGGRMNIQYF.